This T cell receptor (beta chain) originates from a study of Graves' ophthalmopathy and Graves' hyperthyroidism. Study-level results: Most expanded clonotypes from thyroid (those above 0.001 frequency) were also found in blood. The model achieved over 60% sensitivity and around 72% specificity for ophthalmopathy progression.

Transcripts of RNA were the source for amplifying TCR beta CDR3 regions. The workflow started with a first-round RT-PCR run with HTBI primers and then moved on to a second-round multiplex PCR. TCRdb itself ran the multiplex PCR reads through MiXCR, one entry per CDR3 protein. The sample has around 51,000 distinct CDR3 sequences, about 50% seen once. This clonotype was counted at least ten times. The antigen is not known. Germline V lookup: CDR1 SGHRS, CDR2 YFSETQ. The CDR3 totals 14 residues. V was shortened by 6 bases and J by 1 base, with 13 bases between the two germline ends. The clonotype comes from an adult man with Graves' ophthalmopathy. The gene calls are TRBV5-1 and TRBJ1-2; no clear D. The sequenced material came from peripheral blood. The CDR3 loop is CASNLGAGNYGYTF. In DNA form, the CDR3 reads TGCGCCAGCAATTTGGGCGCAGGTAACTATGGCTACACCTTC.